The following is a TCR beta chain sequence with its context. In this sample, this clone turned up once. Its antigen remains undetermined. Base qualities are not provided; no much larger clone lies one nucleotide away. Including cysteine and phenylalanine, the CDR3 has 13 amino acids. CDR3 DNA is the only sequence kept; it has 39 bases, read in frame from the first base. Trimming removed 3 bases from V and 0 bases from J, leaving 5 bases between the germline ends. CDR1 and CDR2 (SGHNT, YYREEE) derive from the germline V gene (reference sequence). The data belong to a study of PD-1 blockade in classical Hodgkin lymphoma (dated by TCRdb to 2019 to 2021). For the study in its entirety: Nivolumab dosing was 3 mg/kg intravenously every 2 weeks, continuing until either disease progression or unacceptable toxicity. A peripheral blood immune signature of response to PD-1 blockade in classical Hodgkin lymphoma was defined using TCR beta sequencing and CyTOF. The paper as a whole reports these results and caveats: Patients starting nivolumab less than 1 year after ASCT had lower diversity and were excluded from later analyses to avoid confounding by immune reconstitution. By C4D1, a significant rise was seen in CD4+ TCR diversity but not in CD8+ TCR diversity (p=0.0027 vs p=0.16), and the rise was most apparent among complete responders (p=0.02). Baseline diversity similar to that of newly diagnosed patients was observed in trial patients achieving complete response, whereas significantly lower diversity was observed in partial responders and progressors. The study covered only a single clinical trial cohort, and the causes of the repertoire differences, possibly disease activity or prior therapy, were still not defined. Baseline TCR diversity was reported to be lower in newly diagnosed patients than in healthy donors, and even lower in relapsed/refractory patients.

In light of the paper, this sample's time point label describes: cycle 4 day 1 (C4D1), after more than five weeks of nivolumab. All trial patients had relapsed after autologous stem cell transplantation, with cohorts A, B and C differing in prior brentuximab vedotin exposure. A Miltenyi CD4+ T cell isolation kit was used for magnetic negative selection to purify CD4+ T cells from thawed PBMCs. The trial cohort included fewer than 60 patients with relapsed/refractory classical Hodgkin lymphoma, and each patient had a best overall response of complete response, partial response or progressive disease. Single-agent nivolumab was administered to trial patients in the multi-cohort phase II CheckMate 205 trial. An independent review committee assessed best overall response by applying the 2007 International Working Group response criteria. Trial PBMCs were obtained immediately prior to nivolumab initiation (C1D1) and on therapy at cycle 2 day 1 and cycle 4 day 1. Peripheral blood was collected in 8 mL Vacutainer Cell Preparation Tubes, from which PBMCs were isolated by centrifugation and then cryopreserved. Purified CD4+ and CD8+ fractions were prepared only for cases in which an additional PBMC sample was available. Magnetically labelled cells were removed on LS columns in a quadroMACS separator, and the flow-through was collected as the purified fraction.

The Qiagen DNeasy kit was used to extract genomic DNA from unsorted PBMCs and from the negatively selected CD4+ and CD8+ fractions. Amplification of TCR beta CDR3 regions was done by immunoSEQ multiplex PCR with primers that anneal to V and J segments. Amplification bias was minimized using a synthetic immune receptor repertoire, and residual bias was removed computationally after sequencing. The paper's data handling went like this. Repertoire diversity was quantified as the Shannon entropy index using custom Python scripts. Unsorted, CD4+ and CD8+ repertoires were analyzed separately, except for combined analyses in which CD4+ and CD8+ sequences were merged in silico. A clone counted as expanded when the clone's frequency after treatment rose at least 2-fold relative to C1D1, and clones undetected at baseline were given a pseudocount of 0.5. Singleton clones were defined as clones with 0 or 1 copy at C1D1, and non-singleton clones were defined as clones with 2 or more copies. Clones expanded in unsorted samples were labelled as CD4+, CD8+ or unknown by matching protein sequences in sorted samples from the same patient. Wilcoxon tests on paired samples were used to test changes in diversity from C1D1 to C4D1. In TCRdb, the immuneACCESS table is reduced to in-frame sequences with V and J assigned. These tables do not hold every clone; where another copy was compared, an unresolved V gene accounts for under half, and the others remain unexplained. The D gene and trimming were derived from the DNA, and the V and J assignments and clone size from that table. In this sample the table shows around 18,000 clones, more than 65% of which occur a single time. The ten largest clonotypes hold 2% to 3% of the sample.

The TCR sequence derives from a human donor with classical Hodgkin lymphoma. The sample in question was CD4+ T cells from blood, obtained before the fourth cycle of nivolumab. The rearranged chain carries TRBV5-4 and TRBJ2-3, with the D gene not clear enough to name. The bases read TGTGCCAGCAGCTCGGCGAGCACAGATACGCAGTATTTT. The resulting protein is CASSSASTDTQYF.